This T cell receptor (beta chain) is drawn from a study of cytomegalovirus exposure and HLA in healthy donors. Study-wide findings and caveats: Reported findings show TCR beta sequences accurately forecast HLA-A and HLA-B alleles in most subjects. A cluster of highly shared sequence variants was likely a sequencing artifact. The investigators catalogued 164 TCR beta chains as cytomegalovirus-associated. Later on, a genetic analysis was performed. It linked a missense variant in DCLRE1C with V- and J-gene trimming of TCR beta.

This CDR3 region has 13 residues. Germline loops: CDR1 SEHNR, CDR2 FQNEAQ (reference sequence). The V end was cut by 0 bases, the J end by 7 bases, with 9 bases between. About this clone: Its antigen is undetermined.

A multiplex PCR was run with 60 Vbeta primers and 13 Jbeta primers. TCRdb's copy holds only in-frame clones and misses some; the assay was immunoSEQ multiplex PCR. The sample holds over 150,000 clones; approximately 88% are singletons and the top ten take 0.85%. The chain recombines TRBV7-9 with TRBJ2-5; D call uncertain. The sequenced sample was PBMCs. The TCR was taken from a woman aged 30 to 39 in good health and CMV-seronegative. The chain's CDR3 is CASSLALVGTQYF. As DNA, the CDR3 is TGTGCCAGCAGCTTAGCCCTGGTCGGGACCCAGTACTTC.